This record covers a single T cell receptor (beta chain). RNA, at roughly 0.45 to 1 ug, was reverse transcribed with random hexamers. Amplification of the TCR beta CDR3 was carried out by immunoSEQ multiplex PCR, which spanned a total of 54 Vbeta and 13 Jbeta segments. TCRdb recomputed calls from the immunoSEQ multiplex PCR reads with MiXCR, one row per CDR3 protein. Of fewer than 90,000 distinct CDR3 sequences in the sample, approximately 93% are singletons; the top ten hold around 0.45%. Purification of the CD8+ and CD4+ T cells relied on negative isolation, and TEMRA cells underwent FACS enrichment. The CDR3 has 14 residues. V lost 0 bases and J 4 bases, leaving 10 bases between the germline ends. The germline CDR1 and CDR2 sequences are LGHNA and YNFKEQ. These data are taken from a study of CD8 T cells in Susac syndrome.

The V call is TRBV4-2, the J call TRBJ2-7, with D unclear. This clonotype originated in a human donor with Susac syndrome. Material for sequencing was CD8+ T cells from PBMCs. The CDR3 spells CASSQEALQYEQYF. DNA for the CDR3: TGTGCCAGCAGCCAAGAGGCACTACAATACGAGCAGTACTTC.